This TCR beta chain derives from a study of T cell changes during pregnancy in multiple sclerosis. Libraries were prepared by immunoSEQ multiplex PCR; TCRdb keeps only in-frame clonotypes and omits some of them. The sample consists of around 29,000 clones, more than 90% of them appearing once. V shed 6 bases and J shed 5 bases, with 11 bases lying between them. CDR3 length equals 14 residues. Looked up from germline, CDR1 is MGHRA and CDR2 is YSYEKL. The sample was CD4+ T cells from peripheral blood mononuclear cells, taken in the first trimester of pregnancy. The rearrangement uses TRBV4-1 and TRBJ1-6; a weak D match, TRBD1 (6 bases). This receptor was obtained from a female donor with multiple sclerosis, enrolled in a pregnancy study. DNA for the CDR3: TGCGCCAGCAGTTCCAGGGGTAATAATTCACCCCTCCACTTT. Protein: CASSSRGNNSPLHF.